The following is a TCR beta chain sequence with its context. The data belong to a study of blood T cell repertoires in COVID-19. The CDR3 spans 15 residues. V trimming: 5 bases; J trimming: 2 bases; junction bases outside the gene matches: 1. Per the germline V gene, CDR1 is ENHRY and CDR2 is SYGVKD. The method was immunoSEQ multiplex PCR; TCRdb's version includes in-frame clones alone and lacks a portion of them. Of 76,000 or so clones in the sample, roughly 90% are singletons; the top ten hold 17%. The TCR comes from a man aged 80 or over in a cohort sampled during active COVID-19. The sequencing sample was made of peripheral blood. The chain uses TRBV10-3 and TRBJ2-5, with TRBD2 matching over 14 bases. The CDR3 spells CAISRLAGGQETQYF. The CDR3 DNA reads TGTGCCATCAGTCGACTAGCGGGGGGGCAAGAGACCCAGTACTTC.